The following is a T cell receptor (beta chain) sequence with its context. The time point denotes: after neoadjuvant nivolumab, at surgical resection. Patients had HPV-negative, locally advanced oral cavity squamous cell carcinoma. Analysis of PBMCs was direct, with no culture step. The record originates from a study of neoadjuvant anti-PD-1 for oral cavity cancer. The data were produced by immunoSEQ multiplex PCR, yet TCRdb's version contains in-frame clones alone and is incomplete. In the table there are about 14,000 clones, roughly 74% of which are singletons. The CDR3 runs to 14 residues. Germline V gene lookup returns CDR1 LNHDA and CDR2 SQIVND (reference sequence). The V gene end was trimmed by 7 bases and the J gene end by 5 bases; junction bases not matched to a gene: 8.

This clonotype was sampled from a person aged 40 to 85 with oral cavity squamous cell carcinoma. The V call is TRBV19, the J call TRBJ2-7; 10 positions match TRBD2. Sequenced material: PBMCs, taken after nivolumab (anti-PD-1) treatment. The CDR3 DNA sequence: TGTGCCAGTAAAAGGCTAGCGGGAGACCACGAGCAGTACTTC. Its translation: CASKRLAGDHEQYF.